These 31 T cell receptor beta chains originate from one sample sequenced in a study of blood T cell repertoires in COVID-19. Repertoires were generated with immunoSEQ multiplex PCR, while TCRdb's copy carries only in-frame clones and drops some. The profile covers 120,000 or so clones, with over 65% appearing a single time and more than 0.8% taken by the ten largest. Sample: peripheral blood. The origin of the receptors is a human donor with acute or convalescent COVID-19. The donor label of this sample is uncertain.

V usage is TRBV5-1 and J usage is TRBJ1-1, with TRBD1 matching 10 bases. CDR1 is SGHRS, CDR2 YFSETQ, per germline. The CDR3 runs 14 residues. With V trimmed by 2 bases and J by 7 bases, 5 bases remained unmatched. The CDR3 reads CASSFSRTGGEAFF. DNA for the CDR3: TGCGCCAGCAGCTTTTCCAGGACAGGGGGTGAAGCTTTCTTT.

V is TRBV6-5 and J is TRBJ1-5; 11 nucleotides match TRBD1. Germline V lookup: CDR1 MNHEY, CDR2 SVGAGI. J was trimmed by 7 bases and V by 6 bases; bases with no gene match: 5. The CDR3 sequence is 14 residues long. CDR3 nucleotides: TGTGCCAGCAGCACCGGGACAGGGGGACAGCCCCAGCATTTT. Encoded protein: CASSTGTGGQPQHF.

The chain employs TRBV28 and TRBJ2-2; no firm D call. Germline values: CDR1 MDHEN, CDR2 SYDVKM. The CDR3 sequence is 18 residues long. The V end lost 3 bases, the J end lost 0 bases, and 17 bases lay between the germline ends. CDR3 coding DNA: TGTGCCAGCAGTTTTTCCGGCGTAGGCGGTACGAACACCGGGGAGCTGTTTTTT. Protein sequence: CASSFSGVGGTNTGELFF.

The chain joins TRBV5-1 to TRBJ2-5, with D unclear. CDR1 is SGHRS, CDR2 YFSETQ, per germline. The CDR3 is made up of 14 amino acids. Trimming cost V 0 bases and J 7 bases, with 13 bases left between them. The CDR3 sequence: CASSLDPGLGTQYF. In DNA form, the CDR3 reads TGCGCCAGCAGCTTGGATCCAGGTTTAGGGACCCAGTACTTC.

The V call is TRBV19, the J call TRBJ2-3; D gene uncertain. CDR1 is LNHDA and CDR2 is SQIVND in the germline V gene (reference sequence). This CDR3 spans 13 amino acids. V lost 0 bases, J lost 5 bases, and 6 bases lay in between. CDR3 coding DNA: TGTGCCAGTAGTATAGAAGCCCAAGATACGCAGTATTTT. Protein sequence: CASSIEAQDTQYF. Looking up the rest from reference TRBV19 and TRBJ2-3 gives the full variable domain: DGGITQSPKYLFRKEGQNVTLSCEQNLNHDAMYWYRQDPGQGLRLIYYSQIVNDFQKGDIAEGYSVSREKKESFPLTVTSAQKNPTAFYLCASSIEAQDTQYFGPGTRLTVL.

This clone was seen at least ten times. This chain uses TRBV19 with TRBJ1-1, with a possible D match to TRBD1 (5 bases). The V end was cut by 3 bases, the J end by 4 bases, with 12 bases between. CDR1 and CDR2 (germline): LNHDA, SQIVND (reference sequence). The length of the CDR3 is 14 residues. The CDR3 region is CASSMGGGSTEAFF. The CDR3 nucleotides are TGTGCCAGTAGTATGGGGGGAGGGAGCACTGAAGCTTTCTTT.

The V and J genes are TRBV9 and TRBJ1-3; no definite D call. The CDR3 spans 15 residues. CDR1 is SGDLS, CDR2 YYNGEE, per germline. Trimming cost V 0 bases and J 0 bases, with 7 bases left between them. CDR3 residues: CASSVDTVSGNTIYF. Written as DNA, the CDR3 is TGTGCCAGCAGCGTAGACACAGTCTCTGGAAACACCATATATTTT.

Ten or more counts support this clone. CDR3 residues: CASSPETYRGSISGANVLTF. The CDR3 region has the DNA TGTGCCAGCAGCCCAGAGACCTACAGGGGATCAATCTCTGGGGCCAACGTCCTGACTTTC. The chain joins TRBV3-1 (or the pseudogene TRBV3-2) to TRBJ2-6; 7 bases align to TRBD1. Germline-derived CDR1 and CDR2 are LGHDT and YNNKEL (reference sequence). The trim removed 4 bases at V and 0 bases at J, leaving 15 bases unmatched. This CDR3 is 20 amino acids long.

The chain is built from TRBV15 and TRBJ1-5; maybe TRBD1 (6 bases). In germline, CDR1 is LNHNV, CDR2 YYDKDF (reference sequence). This CDR3 is 18 amino acids long. V was pared by 1 base and J by 0 bases, with 16 bases between. The CDR3 DNA follows: TGTGCCACCAGCAGAGGGTGGTCACAGGGATATAGCAATCAGCCCCAGCATTTT. This gives the protein CATSRGWSQGYSNQPQHF.

The J gene is TRBJ1-2, the V gene TRBV5-6; 7 bases agree with TRBD1. The germline gives CDR1 SGHDT, CDR2 YYEEEE. There are 14 residues in the CDR3. The trim removed 4 bases at V and 4 bases at J, leaving 7 bases unmatched. This CDR3 reads CASSQMGQIYGYTF. For the CDR3, the DNA is TGTGCCAGCAGCCAAATGGGACAGATCTATGGCTACACCTTC.

The rearrangement joins TRBV7-2 to TRBJ1-2, with D possibly matching TRBD1 (6 bases). Germline CDR1 is SGHTA and CDR2 is FQGNSA. CDR3 size: 17 residues. V was pared by 5 bases and J by 4 bases, with 23 bases between. As DNA, the CDR3 is TGTGCCAGCAGCACAGACCCCGGGACAAGTTGGGTCTATGGCTACACCTTC. Amino acid sequence: CASSTDPGTSWVYGYTF.

The rearrangement links TRBV5-1 to TRBJ2-1; maybe TRBD2 (7 bases). V shed 7 bases and J shed 0 bases, with 14 bases lying between them. The germline gives CDR1 SGHRS, CDR2 YFSETQ. The CDR3 is made up of 15 amino acids. CDR3 sequence (DNA): TGCGCCAGCGGGACTACAGGGAGCTCCTACAATGAGCAGTTCTTC. It specifies CASGTTGSSYNEQFF.

This clone was detected only a few times. The CDR3 region has the DNA TGTGCCAGCAGCTTAGTTCGGGGTACGGGCACAGATACGCAGTATTTT. It is translated as CASSLVRGTGTDTQYF. The gene calls are TRBV7-3 and TRBJ2-3, with a weak D call TRBD2 (5 bases). This CDR3 has 16 residues. Trimming removed 2 bases at V and 1 base at J, with 13 bases between. Germline V gene lookup returns CDR1 SGHTA and CDR2 FQGTGA.

This sequence joins TRBV7-2 and TRBJ1-5, with a weak D call TRBD1 (5 bases). V lost 3 bases, J lost 7 bases, and 16 bases lay in between. Germline V gene sequence: CDR1 SGHTA, CDR2 FQGNSA. The CDR3 is 15 amino acids. The CDR3 is CASSFSPGAGQPQHF. The CDR3 DNA reads as TGTGCCAGCAGCTTTAGTCCTGGGGCCGGGCAGCCCCAGCATTTT. The full variable domain, rest sourced from reference TRBV7-2 and TRBJ1-5, is GAGVSQSPSNKVTEKGKDVELRCDPISGHTALYWYRQSLGQGLEFLIYFQGNSAPDKSGLPSDRFSAERTGGSVSTLTIQRTQQEDSAVYLCASSFSPGAGQPQHFGDGTRLSIL.

The chain has TRBV6-5 and TRBJ2-1; no reliable D call. Per germline, CDR1 MNHEY and CDR2 SVGAGI. Trimming took 7 bases from V and 4 from J, leaving 5 bases between them. The CDR3 is 11 amino acids. CDR3 residues: CASKIYNEQFF. The CDR3 DNA follows: TGTGCCAGCAAAATATACAATGAGCAGTTCTTC.

The genes are TRBV11-2 and TRBJ1-6; no clear D gene. V dropped 2 bases and J dropped 9 bases, with 5 bases sitting between them. CDR3 length: 12 amino acids. Germline V lookup: CDR1 SGHAT, CDR2 FQNNGV. CDR3 sequence reads: CASSLQISPLHF. The CDR3 nucleotides read TGTGCCAGCAGCTTACAGATTTCACCCCTCCACTTT.

The chain links TRBV5-4 to TRBJ2-5; 13 positions agree with TRBD2. The CDR3 is 16 amino acids. V lost 4 bases, J lost 2 bases, and 5 bases stayed unmatched. Germline V gene lookup returns CDR1 SGHNT and CDR2 YYREEE (reference sequence). The DNA for the CDR3 is TGTGCCAGCAGCGCCCGGACTAGCGGGGGACAAGAGACCCAGTACTTC. It specifies CASSARTSGGQETQYF.

The chain uses TRBV3-1 (or the pseudogene TRBV3-2) and TRBJ1-4; D is possibly TRBD1 (6 bases). CDR1 is LGHDT, CDR2 YNNKEL, per germline (reference sequence). The V end was cut by 4 bases, the J end by 4 bases, with 13 bases between. The CDR3 is made up of 15 amino acids. CDR3 sequence (DNA): TGTGCCAGCAGCCCTCGACAGGTGGTTAATGAAAAACTGTTTTTT. Residues: CASSPRQVVNEKLFF.

This clone showed up just a few times. The chain joins TRBV24-1 to TRBJ2-3; D not certain. With 3 bases removed from V and 0 bases from J, the gap between germline ends came to 12 bases. This CDR3 has 16 residues. Germline V gene lookup returns CDR1 KGHDR and CDR2 SFDVKD. The CDR3: CATSDLGSGSTDTQYF. CDR3 DNA: TGTGCCACCAGTGATCTCGGATCAGGTAGCACAGATACGCAGTATTTT.

This clone was seen a handful of times. The V and J genes are TRBV2 and TRBJ1-4, with unresolved D. Germline CDR1 SNHLY, CDR2 FYNNEI. The CDR3 is made up of 14 amino acids. Trimming pared 4 bases from V and 3 bases from J, leaving 9 bases between. The CDR3 DNA follows: TGTGCCAGCAGTGCGGGGAGTTCTAATGAAAAACTGTTTTTT. It specifies CASSAGSSNEKLFF.

This sequence joins TRBV6-5 and TRBJ1-6; weak D call: TRBD1 (5 bases). The V gene lost 9 bases and the J gene lost 4 bases, with 16 bases spanning the gap. CDR1 and CDR2 from the germline V gene are MNHEY and SVGAGI. The CDR3 is 15 residues long. CDR3 loop: CASCVSGGYNSPLHF. The CDR3 DNA sequence: TGTGCCAGTTGTGTAAGCGGGGGATATAATTCACCCCTCCACTTT.

This sequence joins TRBV24-1 and TRBJ2-7; D may be TRBD2 (5 bases). The CDR3 has 15 amino acids. Trimming cost V 2 bases and J 3 bases, with 13 bases left between them. Germline V lookup: CDR1 KGHDR, CDR2 SFDVKD. CDR3 loop: CATSDSDGNVYEQYF. The CDR3 nucleotides read TGTGCCACCAGTGATTCCGACGGGAATGTCTACGAGCAGTACTTC.

The V call is TRBV4-1, the J call TRBJ1-1; 9 bases are shared with TRBD1. This CDR3 is 16 amino acids long. V lost 0 bases and J lost 7; bases outside the gene matches: 9. The germline CDR1 and CDR2 sequences are MGHRA and YSYEKL. CDR3 coding DNA: TGCGCCAGCAGCCAAGAACCGGGACAGGGAACCTATGAAGCTTTCTTT. This codes for CASSQEPGQGTYEAFF.

The V gene is TRBV3-1 (or the pseudogene TRBV3-2), the J gene TRBJ1-2; D call uncertain. V lost 1 base to trimming and J lost 8 bases, with 8 bases between them. The CDR3 runs to 12 residues. The V gene's germline CDR1 is LGHDT and CDR2 YNNKEL (reference sequence). CDR3 in amino acids: CASSQVGVGYTF. The CDR3 nucleotides are TGTGCCAGCAGCCAAGTAGGAGTGGGCTACACCTTC.

This clone was counted once. CDR3 sequence (DNA): TGTGCCAGCAGTGACGGGAGTTATCAGCCCCAGCATTTT. This gives the protein CASSDGSYQPQHF. The chain carries TRBV2 and TRBJ1-5; D is uncertain. This CDR3 spans 13 amino acids. V lost 3 bases, J lost 5 bases, and 8 bases lay in between. In germline, CDR1 is SNHLY, CDR2 FYNNEI.

The chain has TRBV2 and TRBJ2-3; the match to TRBD1 covers 9 bases. Germline assignment: CDR1 SNHLY and CDR2 FYNNEI. V shed 3 bases, J shed 3 bases, and the junction held 4 bases outside the gene matches. The CDR3 spans 15 residues. CDR3 sequence: CASSDRDRVTDTQYF. The DNA of the CDR3 is TGTGCCAGCAGTGACCGGGACAGGGTGACAGATACGCAGTATTTT.

The chain combines TRBV5-1 with TRBJ2-3; TRBD1 agrees at 7 bases. Looked up from germline, CDR1 is SGHRS and CDR2 is YFSETQ. There are 14 residues in the CDR3. The ends lost 2 bases at V and 6 bases at J; junction bases unmatched: 6. CDR3 residues: CASSLEGGADTQYF. The CDR3 nucleotides read TGCGCCAGCAGCTTAGAAGGGGGCGCGGATACGCAGTATTTT. Drawing the rest from reference TRBV5-1 and TRBJ2-3, the complete variable domain is KAGVTQTPRYLIKTRGQQVTLSCSPISGHRSVSWYQQTPGQGLQFLFEYFSETQRNKGNFPGRFSGRQFSNSRSEMNVSTLELGDSALYLCASSLEGGADTQYFGPGTRLTVL.

The V call is TRBV10-3, the J call TRBJ1-5, with 9 nucleotides matching TRBD1. V shed 6 bases, J shed 0 bases, and the junction held 3 bases outside the gene matches. The CDR3 is made up of 15 amino acids. Germline CDR1 is ENHRY and CDR2 is SYGVKD. CDR3 amino acids: CAIRGQGHSNQPQHF. CDR3 nucleotide sequence: TGTGCCATCAGGGGACAGGGACATAGCAATCAGCCCCAGCATTTT.

The V gene is TRBV13, the J gene TRBJ2-3; 9 bases match TRBD2. With V trimmed by 4 bases and J by 1 base, 6 bases remained unmatched. Per germline, CDR1 PRHDT and CDR2 FYEKMQ (reference sequence). This CDR3 contains 16 residues. The CDR3, as DNA: TGTGCCAGCAGCTCTAAACGCGGGGGGGGCACAGATACGCAGTATTTT. Translated: CASSSKRGGGTDTQYF. The complete variable domain, with remaining parts taken from reference TRBV13 and TRBJ2-3, reads AAGVIQSPRHLIKEKRETATLKCYPIPRHDTVYWYQQGPGQDPQFLISFYEKMQSDKGSIPDRFSAQQFSDYHSELNMSSLELGDSALYFCASSSKRGGGTDTQYFGPGTRLTVL.

The V call is TRBV6-2 or TRBV6-3, the J call TRBJ2-5, with 9 bases aligning to TRBD2. V lost 3 bases, J lost 3 bases, and 5 bases stayed unmatched. Looked up from germline, CDR1 is MNHEY and CDR2 is SVGEGT. This CDR3 is built from 15 residues. CDR3 bases: TGTGCCAGCAGTTATGGCGGGGGGGTCAAAGAGACCCAGTACTTC. Encoded protein: CASSYGGGVKETQYF.

The chain couples TRBV7-2 to TRBJ2-3; no firm D call. The CDR3 contains 15 residues. Germline V gene data show CDR1 as SGHTA and CDR2 as FQGNSA. Trimming stripped 6 bases from V and 2 bases from J, with 15 bases between. This chain's CDR3 is CASRPRHSPTDTQYF. CDR3 sequence (DNA): TGTGCCAGCAGGCCCAGACACTCGCCCACAGATACGCAGTATTTT.